The 9 T cell receptor beta chains below all came from one sample that was sequenced in a study of early T cells in non-severe SARS-CoV-2 infection. TCRdb passed the 5' RACE reads through MiXCR, listing each CDR3 protein once. There are roughly 58,000 distinct CDR3 sequences in the sample; about 9.9% occur only once, and roughly 10% lies in the top ten. The specimen was whole blood. All receptors come from an adult who was a healthcare worker with PCR-confirmed SARS-CoV-2 infection or an uninfected control (not recorded which).

This clonotype has a handful of counts. The chain employs TRBV4-2 and TRBJ1-2; TRBD1 aligns across 9 bases. The trim removed 2 bases at V and 3 bases at J, leaving 7 bases unmatched. This CDR3 has 16 residues. The V gene's germline CDR1 is LGHNA and CDR2 YNFKEQ. The CDR3 nucleotides are TGTGCCAGCAGCCAATCACCACAGGGGGCGGACTATGGCTACACCTTC. It yields the protein CASSQSPQGADYGYTF.

This clonotype appeared a few times. The chain carries TRBV7-9 and TRBJ2-1; D gene ambiguous. The CDR3 is made up of 15 amino acids. Germline V CDR1 and CDR2: SEHNR, FQNEAQ (reference sequence). Trimming pared 4 bases from V and 6 bases from J, leaving 16 bases between. DNA of the CDR3: TGTGCCAGCAGCTACTTCGCGAACCCAGGCAATGAGCAGTTCTTC. Protein product: CASSYFANPGNEQFF. Variable domain in full (rest from reference TRBV7-9 and TRBJ2-1): DTGVSQNPRHKITKRGQNVTFRCDPISEHNRLYWYRQTLGQGPEFLTYFQNEAQLEKSRLLSDRFSAERPKGSFSTLEIQRTEQGDSAMYLCASSYFANPGNEQFFGPGTRLTVL.

This clonotype was recorded many times. The V and J genes are TRBV2 and TRBJ2-1; 13 bases agree with TRBD2. The germline V gene has CDR1 SNHLY and CDR2 FYNNEI. V was pared by 5 bases and J by 7 bases, with 2 bases of the junction left unmatched. CDR3 length: 14 residues. CDR3 nucleotides: TGTGCCAGCAGTACTAGCGGGGGGGATAATGAGCAGTTCTTC. Residues: CASSTSGGDNEQFF. The whole variable domain, filled in from reference TRBV2 and TRBJ2-1, reads EPEVTQTPSHQVTQMGQEVILRCVPISNHLYFYWYRQILGQKVEFLVSFYNNEISEKSEIFDDQFSVERPDGSNFTLKIRSTKLEDSAMYFCASSTSGGDNEQFFGPGTRLTVL.

This clonotype was observed a handful of times. The DNA of the CDR3 is TGTGCCAGCAGCTCCGACACAGGGGGTGGAGACGAAAAACTGTTTTTT. Residues: CASSSDTGGGDEKLFF. The gene calls are TRBV5-4 and TRBJ1-4, with 8 nucleotides matching TRBD1. This CDR3 has 16 residues. V shed 3 bases, J shed 8 bases, and the junction held 12 bases outside the gene matches. The germline V gene encodes CDR1 SGHNT and CDR2 YYREEE (reference sequence).

This clonotype came up many times. The CDR3 loop is CASSSGVTEAFF. CDR3 DNA sequence: TGTGCCAGCAGCTCAGGGGTCACTGAAGCTTTCTTT. This rearrangement joins TRBV7-9 to TRBJ1-1; tentatively, D is TRBD1 (6 bases). V was trimmed by 4 bases and J by 4 bases, leaving 7 bases between them. The CDR3 runs to 12 residues. The germline V gene encodes CDR1 SEHNR and CDR2 FQNEAQ (reference sequence).

This chain connects TRBV4-2 to TRBJ2-3; D gene uncertain. Germline V CDR1 and CDR2: LGHNA, YNFKEQ. The CDR3 is 14 amino acids. Trimming removed 1 base from V and 2 bases from J, with 7 bases in between. The CDR3 DNA follows: TGTGCCAGCAGCCAAGCCAACCCCACAGATACGCAGTATTTT. Translation gives CASSQANPTDTQYF.

The chain joins TRBV7-9 to TRBJ2-5, with TRBD1 as a possible D gene (5 bases). This CDR3 comprises 16 residues. Germline V gene lookup returns CDR1 SEHNR and CDR2 FQNEAQ (reference sequence). With 1 base removed from V and 3 bases from J, the gap between germline ends came to 15 bases. The CDR3: CASSLVIWGKKETQYF. As DNA, the CDR3 is TGTGCCAGCAGCTTAGTAATCTGGGGCAAGAAAGAGACCCAGTACTTC.

Only a few counts were recorded for this clonotype. The V gene is TRBV20-1, the J gene TRBJ2-7, with D hard to call. CDR1 and CDR2 from the germline V gene are DFQATT and SNEGSKA (reference sequence). V lost 5 bases and J 5 bases, leaving 4 bases between the germline ends. The CDR3 sequence is 9 residues long. CDR3 sequence (DNA): TGCAGTGCTGGGCACGAGCAGTACTTC. It yields the protein CSAGHEQYF.

This clonotype was observed many times. The V gene is TRBV9, the J gene TRBJ2-1; possible D gene TRBD2, 5 bases. Trimming took 0 bases from V and 1 from J, leaving 8 bases between them. This CDR3 is built from 15 residues. CDR1 is SGDLS and CDR2 is YYNGEE in the germline V gene. The CDR3 protein is CASSVGAASYNEQFF. CDR3 in DNA: TGTGCCAGCAGCGTAGGAGCGGCATCCTACAATGAGCAGTTCTTC. The full variable domain, rest sourced from reference TRBV9 and TRBJ2-1, is DSGVTQTPKHLITATGQRVTLRCSPRSGDLSVYWYQQSLDQGLQFLIQYYNGEERAKGNILERFSAQQFPDLHSELNLSSLELGDSALYFCASSVGAASYNEQFFGPGTRLTVL.